This T cell receptor beta chain was recorded in a study of OX40 agonist ivuxolimab in advanced cancers. Study-level background: Every 2 weeks, patients received ivuxolimab intravenously, dosed at 0.01 to 10 mg/kg. Treatment received earlier with anti-PD-1, anti-PD-L1 or anti-CTLA-4 agents was allowed, and over 30% had some. Findings of the study overall: Among the lowest levels of clonal expansion were found in partial responders at 0.1-3.0 mg/kg.

Notes on this clone: What it recognizes is unknown.

Germline values: CDR1 SGHNT, CDR2 YYREEE (reference sequence). J was trimmed by 8 bases and V by 4 bases; bases with no gene match: 8. This CDR3 has 15 amino acids. Profiling relied on immunoSEQ multiplex PCR, and the TCRdb table lists in-frame clones only, not all of them. The sample lists about 79,000 clones; around 92% were seen once. The clonotype originates from an adult with an advanced solid tumor such as melanoma, head and neck, liver or kidney cancer. This sequence joins TRBV5-4 and TRBJ1-4; TRBD1 agrees at 10 bases. The sample consisted of CD4+ or CD8+ T cells sorted from blood, taken in a trial of the OX40 agonist ivuxolimab. This CDR3 reads CASSAPGQGFEKLFF. The CDR3 DNA is TGTGCCAGCAGCGCTCCGGGACAGGGGTTCGAAAAACTGTTTTTT.